This T cell receptor beta chain was obtained from a study of radiation and T cells in renal cell carcinoma. Regarding time point: blood 4 weeks post-SBRT, at nephrectomy. Regarding treatment: 15 Gy SBRT to primary tumor, nephrectomy 4 weeks later. The CDR3 runs to 14 residues. CDR1 is SGHRS and CDR2 is YFSETQ in the germline V gene. V dropped 4 bases and J dropped 2; count of bases not matched to a gene: 3. Here immunoSEQ multiplex PCR was the method, and the copy in TCRdb shows in-frame clones only, minus some. This sample carries some 43,000 clones, roughly four fifths of them seen once, and the ten largest clones take 25% to 30%.

The sample was blood, taken from a patient whose treatment included radiotherapy and nephrectomy. The gene calls are TRBV5-1 and TRBJ2-7, with 10 bases that match TRBD1. The origin of this receptor is a woman aged 70-85 years with renal cell carcinoma. Here the CDR3 reads CASSPGQGAYEQYF. CDR3 DNA: TGCGCCAGCAGCCCAGGACAGGGGGCCTACGAGCAGTACTTC. The full variable domain, with the rest looked up from reference TRBV5-1 and TRBJ2-7, is KAGVTQTPRYLIKTRGQQVTLSCSPISGHRSVSWYQQTPGQGLQFLFEYFSETQRNKGNFPGRFSGRQFSNSRSEMNVSTLELGDSALYLCASSPGQGAYEQYFGPGTRLTVT.